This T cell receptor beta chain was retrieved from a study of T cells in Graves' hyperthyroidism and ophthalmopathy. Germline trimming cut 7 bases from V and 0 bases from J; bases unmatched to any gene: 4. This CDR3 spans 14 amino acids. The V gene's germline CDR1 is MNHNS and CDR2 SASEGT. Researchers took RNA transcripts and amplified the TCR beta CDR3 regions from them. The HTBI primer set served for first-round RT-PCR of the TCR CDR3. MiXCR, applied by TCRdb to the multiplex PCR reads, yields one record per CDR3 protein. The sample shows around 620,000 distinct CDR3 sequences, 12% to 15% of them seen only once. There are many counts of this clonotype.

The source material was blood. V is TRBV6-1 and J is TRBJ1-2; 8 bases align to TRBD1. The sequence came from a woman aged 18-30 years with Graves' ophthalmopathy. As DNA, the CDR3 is TGTGCCAGCACCCGGGACAGGACTAACTATGGCTACACCTTC. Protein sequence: CASTRDRTNYGYTF.